This entry concerns a single T cell receptor beta chain. It has no known antigen specificity. Per-nucleotide qualities are absent, and no much larger clonotype sits a single base away. CDR3 length: 13 amino acids, cysteine to phenylalanine. Only CDR3 DNA remains: 39 bases, in frame from the first base. CDR1 and CDR2 were assigned from the germline V gene (reference sequence) as DFQATT and SNEGSKA. V and J are truncated by 5 bases and 6 bases respectively, leaving an intervening sequence of 15 bases. Peripheral blood CD8+ and CD4+ T cells from healthy donors, Susac syndrome patients and multiple sclerosis patients were profiled by high-throughput TCR beta sequencing. Healthy donors were included as age- and sex-matched controls. Bulk CD8+ and CD4+ T cells were purified by magnetic negative isolation, while CD8+ TEMRA cells were enriched using FACS. Blood was drawn into EDTA tubes, processed within 24 hours, and PBMCs were isolated by density gradient centrifugation. PBMCs destined for TCR sequencing were cryopreserved in liquid nitrogen and later thawed in a 37 °C water bath. Purity of sorted or isolated CD4+, CD8+ and CD8+ TEMRA cells was at least 90%.

These data belong to a study of CD8 T cells in Susac syndrome (dated by TCRdb to the late 2010s). With regard to the full study: Whether CD8+ T cell activation and differentiation in Susac syndrome was antigen driven was tested using repertoire sequencing.

The research as a whole found: The study acknowledged that relatively few individuals were included in the TCR sequencing and HLA analysis.

RNA was extracted with the RNeasy kit and about 0.5 to 1 ug was reverse transcribed using random hexamers. The immunoSEQ multiplex PCR assay, which covers 54 Vbeta and 13 Jbeta segments, was used to amplify TCR beta CDR3 regions. Bias from PCR amplification was corrected by using a synthetic template baseline for primer optimization and for computational correction. The paper's data handling went like this. Reads were annotated to V, D and J genes according to IMGT and were analyzed with immunoSEQ Analyzer, with only productive sequences retained. Clonality was computed as one minus Shannon entropy normalized by log2 of the number of productive unique sequences. For each patient and control, public and private clones were evaluated among the 100 most prevalent clones. A clone was defined as Susac-specific if it was absent from the healthy and MS cohorts, from around 960 published viral clones and from other ImmuneACCESS disease sequences. Using fastp trimming at Q25 and MiXCR clonotype assembly, TCRdb reanalyzed the public sequencing data and kept in-frame beta chains. Merged by CDR3 protein, the rows form single entries marked with the most common genes and DNA. What appears here as the V and J calls and clone size reflects TCRdb's work, not the paper's. For this sample the table gives around 160,000 distinct CDR3 sequences, of which 90% to 95% were detected only once. The ten top clones hold 0.13% to 0.15% of the sample.

This receptor was obtained from a human donor in good health. This chain joins TRBV20-1 to TRBJ2-3; the D call could be TRBD1 or TRBD2, with each sharing 6 bases. The specimen sequenced was CD4+ T cells from PBMCs. The CDR3 sequence is CSAPGAGSDTQYF. The DNA sequence follows: TGCAGTGCTCCAGGGGCGGGAAGTGATACGCAGTATTTT.